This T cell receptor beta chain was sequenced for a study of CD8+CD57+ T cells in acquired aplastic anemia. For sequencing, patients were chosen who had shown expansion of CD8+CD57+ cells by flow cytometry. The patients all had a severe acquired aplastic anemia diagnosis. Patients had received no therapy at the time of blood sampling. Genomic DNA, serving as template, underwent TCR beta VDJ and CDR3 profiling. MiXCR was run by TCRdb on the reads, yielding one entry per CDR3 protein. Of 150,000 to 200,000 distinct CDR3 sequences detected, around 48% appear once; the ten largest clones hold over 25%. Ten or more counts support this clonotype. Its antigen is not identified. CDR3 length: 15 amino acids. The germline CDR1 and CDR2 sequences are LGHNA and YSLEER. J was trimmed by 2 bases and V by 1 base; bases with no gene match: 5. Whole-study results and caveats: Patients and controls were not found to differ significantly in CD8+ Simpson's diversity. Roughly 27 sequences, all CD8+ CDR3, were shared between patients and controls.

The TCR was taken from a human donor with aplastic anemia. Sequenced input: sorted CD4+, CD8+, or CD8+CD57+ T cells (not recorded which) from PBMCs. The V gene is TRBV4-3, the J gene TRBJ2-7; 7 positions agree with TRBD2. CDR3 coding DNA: TGCGCCAGCAGCCAAGTTGCTAGCGGAGCCTACGAGCAGTACTTC. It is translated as CASSQVASGAYEQYF.